This is a list of T cell receptor beta chains from one sample in a study of cytomegalovirus exposure and HLA in healthy donors. Sequencing used immunoSEQ multiplex PCR; TCRdb keeps in-frame clones, though not all of them. The sample comprises about 38,000 clones, around 86% of which are singletons, and 11% rests with the top ten. Sequenced: PBMCs. Receptors were obtained from a middle-aged woman in good health and CMV-seropositive. Both conserved end residues are part of each CDR3. A D gene is named only where the DNA matches it firmly. Clone size is not always given. Where it is, it says once, few, many or a class for expanded clones.

V gene: TRBV28
CDR3 length: 14
D gene: -
J gene: TRBJ1-3
clone size: -
CDR3 DNA: TGTGCCAGCAGTTCAGGGATTGTTGGAAACACCATATATTTT
CDR3 protein: CASSSGIVGNTIYF

V gene: TRBV5-1
CDR3 length: 13
D gene: -
J gene: TRBJ1-6
clone size: -
CDR3 DNA: TGCGCCAGCAGCACCGACAGTTGGGCACCCCTCCACTTT
CDR3 protein: CASSTDSWAPLHF

V gene: TRBV7-9
CDR3 length: 14
D gene: TRBD1
J gene: TRBJ1-5
clone size: -
CDR3 DNA: TGTGCCAGCAGCTCGGGACAGGGCAATCAGCCCCAGCATTTT
CDR3 protein: CASSSGQGNQPQHF

V gene: TRBV5-1
CDR3 length: 12
D gene: -
J gene: TRBJ2-7
clone size: -
CDR3 DNA: TGCGCCAGCCGGACAGACCAGTACGAGCAGTACTTC
CDR3 protein: CASRTDQYEQYF

V gene: TRBV9
CDR3 length: 15
D gene: -
J gene: TRBJ1-6
clone size: -
CDR3 DNA: TGTGCCAGCAGGGACGACAGCTCCTATAATTCACCCCTCCACTTT
CDR3 protein: CASRDDSSYNSPLHF

V gene: TRBV11-2
CDR3 length: 13
D gene: -
J gene: TRBJ1-5
clone size: -
CDR3 DNA: TGTGCCAGCAGCTTTACAGAAAATCAGCCCCAGCATTTT
CDR3 protein: CASSFTENQPQHF

V gene: TRBV7-2
CDR3 length: 16
D gene: -
J gene: TRBJ2-4
clone size: -
CDR3 DNA: TGTGCCAGCAGTGATAGGGCAGGACTAGCCAAAAACATTCAGTACTTC
CDR3 protein: CASSDRAGLAKNIQYF

V gene: TRBV7-2
CDR3 length: 15
D gene: -
J gene: TRBJ2-7
clone size: -
CDR3 DNA: TGTGCCAGCAGCTTAGAGACTGCCCTGACCTACGAGCAGTACTTC
CDR3 protein: CASSLETALTYEQYF

V gene: TRBV5-6
CDR3 length: 14
D gene: -
J gene: TRBJ2-3
clone size: -
CDR3 DNA: TGTGCCAGCAGCTTGGATCCAGGCACAGATACGCAGTATTTT
CDR3 protein: CASSLDPGTDTQYF

V gene: TRBV10-3
CDR3 length: 13
D gene: -
J gene: TRBJ1-5
clone size: -
CDR3 DNA: TGTGCCATCAGCTCCCAAGAGGATCAGCCCCAGCATTTT
CDR3 protein: CAISSQEDQPQHF

V gene: TRBV13
CDR3 length: 13
D gene: -
J gene: TRBJ1-1
clone size: -
CDR3 DNA: TGTGCCAGCAGCTTAGGGGACTCCTCCGGAGCTTTCTTT
CDR3 protein: CASSLGDSSGAFF

V gene: TRBV7-2
CDR3 length: 13
D gene: -
J gene: TRBJ2-3
clone size: -
CDR3 DNA: TGTGCCAGCAGCTACTCCCTAGGAGATACGCAGTATTTT
CDR3 protein: CASSYSLGDTQYF

V gene: TRBV9
CDR3 length: 17
D gene: TRBD2
J gene: TRBJ2-7
clone size: -
CDR3 DNA: TGTGCCAGCAGCGTAGGAGCTAGCGGGGGGCCCGTCTACGAGCAGTACTTC
CDR3 protein: CASSVGASGGPVYEQYF

V gene: TRBV5-5
CDR3 length: 13
D gene: TRBD1
J gene: TRBJ1-5
clone size: -
CDR3 DNA: TGTGCCAGCAGCACACAGGGGGATCAGCCCCAGCATTTT
CDR3 protein: CASSTQGDQPQHF

V gene: TRBV7-9
CDR3 length: 13
D gene: TRBD2
J gene: TRBJ2-5
clone size: -
CDR3 DNA: TGTGCCAGCAGCTATGGGGGAGGGGAGACCCAGTACTTC
CDR3 protein: CASSYGGGETQYF

V gene: TRBV10-1
CDR3 length: 15
D gene: -
J gene: TRBJ2-1
clone size: -
CDR3 DNA: TGCGCCAGCAGCCCACCGAGGGCCGGCTACAATGAGCAGTTCTTC
CDR3 protein: CASSPPRAGYNEQFF

V gene: TRBV6-5
CDR3 length: 14
D gene: -
J gene: TRBJ2-6
clone size: -
CDR3 DNA: TGTGCCAGCAGTTACTCTAGTGGGGCCAACGTCCTGACTTTC
CDR3 protein: CASSYSSGANVLTF

V gene: TRBV6-1
CDR3 length: 13
D gene: -
J gene: TRBJ1-4
clone size: -
CDR3 DNA: TGTGCCAGCATTGAGACTGGTGGTGAAAAACTGTTTTTT
CDR3 protein: CASIETGGEKLFF

V gene: TRBV10-3
CDR3 length: 14
D gene: -
J gene: TRBJ2-3
clone size: -
CDR3 DNA: TGTGCCATCAGTACTCTACACCACAGGGATACGCAGTATTTT
CDR3 protein: CAISTLHHRDTQYF

V gene: TRBV7-2
CDR3 length: 13
D gene: -
J gene: TRBJ2-1
clone size: -
CDR3 DNA: TGTGCCAGCAGCCCTAAGCGGTACAATGAGCAGTTCTTC
CDR3 protein: CASSPKRYNEQFF

V gene: TRBV18
CDR3 length: 14
D gene: TRBD1
J gene: TRBJ1-1
clone size: -
CDR3 DNA: TGTGCCAGCTCACGGGACAGGGTTGGCACTGAAGCTTTCTTT
CDR3 protein: CASSRDRVGTEAFF

V gene: TRBV5-6
CDR3 length: 16
D gene: TRBD2
J gene: TRBJ2-1
clone size: -
CDR3 DNA: TGTGCCAGCAGCTGGCGCACGGGGGGGGGTTACAATGAGCAGTTCTTC
CDR3 protein: CASSWRTGGGYNEQFF

V gene: TRBV10-3
CDR3 length: 19
D gene: TRBD2
J gene: TRBJ2-1
clone size: few
CDR3 DNA: TGTGCCATCAGTGGGGCTAGCGGGGATTGGGAAGACTCCTACAATGAGCAGTTCTTC
CDR3 protein: CAISGASGDWEDSYNEQFF

V gene: TRBV5-6
CDR3 length: 12
D gene: TRBD1
J gene: TRBJ2-7
clone size: -
CDR3 DNA: TGTGCCAGCAGCTTGACAGGGGGCGAGCAGTACTTC
CDR3 protein: CASSLTGGEQYF

V gene: TRBV19
CDR3 length: 17
D gene: -
J gene: TRBJ2-1
clone size: -
CDR3 DNA: TGTGCCAGTAGTATAGATCGGGGAGGGGGACTCCCCTATGAGCAGTTCTTC
CDR3 protein: CASSIDRGGGLPYEQFF

V gene: TRBV9
CDR3 length: 15
D gene: TRBD1
J gene: TRBJ1-3
clone size: -
CDR3 DNA: TGTGCCAGCAGCTCCTCGGACAGGGGGCTCAGCACCATATATTTT
CDR3 protein: CASSSSDRGLSTIYF

V gene: TRBV7-8
CDR3 length: 12
D gene: -
J gene: TRBJ1-1
clone size: -
CDR3 DNA: TGTGCCAGCACCATCGGGGGCACTGAAGCTTTCTTT
CDR3 protein: CASTIGGTEAFF

V gene: TRBV2
CDR3 length: 15
D gene: -
J gene: TRBJ1-2
clone size: once
CDR3 DNA: TGTGCCAGCAGGGGGCTTAACAGGAGAAACTATGGCTACACCTTC
CDR3 protein: CASRGLNRRNYGYTF

V gene: TRBV13
CDR3 length: 15
D gene: -
J gene: TRBJ2-3
clone size: -
CDR3 DNA: TGTGCCAGCAGCTTAGGGCTAGACAGCACAGATACGCAGTATTTT
CDR3 protein: CASSLGLDSTDTQYF

V gene: TRBV10-3
CDR3 length: 20
D gene: TRBD2
J gene: TRBJ2-7
clone size: once
CDR3 DNA: TGTGCCATCAGAGACAACTTCGGACTAGCGGGGGGGGAGCTATCCTACGAGCAGTACTTC
CDR3 protein: CAIRDNFGLAGGELSYEQYF

V gene: TRBV4-1
CDR3 length: 16
D gene: TRBD1
J gene: TRBJ2-7
clone size: -
CDR3 DNA: TGCGCCAGCAGCCAACAAAGCAGGGGACAGGGTTACGAGCAGTACTTC
CDR3 protein: CASSQQSRGQGYEQYF

V gene: TRBV12-5
CDR3 length: 9
D gene: TRBD1
J gene: TRBJ1-4
clone size: -
CDR3 DNA: TGTGCTAGTGGTTTAGACAGGGTTTTT
CDR3 protein: CASGLDRVF

V gene: TRBV6-6
CDR3 length: 14
D gene: TRBD1
J gene: TRBJ2-7
clone size: -
CDR3 DNA: TGTGCCAGCAGCAAGACAGGGCCTGCCTACGAGCAGTACTTC
CDR3 protein: CASSKTGPAYEQYF

V gene: TRBV5-6
CDR3 length: 14
D gene: -
J gene: TRBJ2-5
clone size: -
CDR3 DNA: TGTGCCAGCAGCTTGGCCGGAGGGAAGGAGACCCAGTACTTC
CDR3 protein: CASSLAGGKETQYF

V gene: TRBV7-9
CDR3 length: 15
D gene: TRBD1
J gene: TRBJ1-3
clone size: -
CDR3 DNA: TGTGCCAGCAGCTCCCCGACAGGGGATGGAAACACCATATATTTT
CDR3 protein: CASSSPTGDGNTIYF

V gene: TRBV12-5
CDR3 length: 17
D gene: -
J gene: TRBJ1-6
clone size: -
CDR3 DNA: TGTGCTAGTGGTTTCATGAGGGCCATATCCTATAATTCACCCCTCCACTTT
CDR3 protein: CASGFMRAISYNSPLHF

V gene: TRBV2
CDR3 length: 19
D gene: TRBD2
J gene: TRBJ2-7
clone size: -
CDR3 DNA: TGTGCCAGCAGCCCAAGCCTCCTAGCGGGGCGGTGGAGCTCCTACGAGCAGTACTTC
CDR3 protein: CASSPSLLAGRWSSYEQYF

V gene: TRBV6-1
CDR3 length: 15
D gene: TRBD1
J gene: TRBJ1-2
clone size: once
CDR3 DNA: TGTGCCAGCAGTGATTTGGGACAGGGTAACTATGGCTACACCTTC
CDR3 protein: CASSDLGQGNYGYTF

V gene: TRBV27
CDR3 length: 15
D gene: TRBD1
J gene: TRBJ2-7
clone size: -
CDR3 DNA: TGTGCCAGCAGTACAACAGGGGCTTTGCCCTACGAGCAGTACTTC
CDR3 protein: CASSTTGALPYEQYF

V gene: TRBV29-1
CDR3 length: 10
D gene: -
J gene: TRBJ1-4
clone size: once
CDR3 DNA: TGCAGCGTTGGGGAGGAAAAACTGTTTTTT
CDR3 protein: CSVGEEKLFF

V gene: TRBV5-6
CDR3 length: 13
D gene: TRBD1
J gene: TRBJ2-7
clone size: -
CDR3 DNA: TGTGCCAGCAGCTTCCGGGACAGGTTCGAGCAGTACTTC
CDR3 protein: CASSFRDRFEQYF

V gene: TRBV7-2
CDR3 length: 17
D gene: -
J gene: TRBJ2-5
clone size: few
CDR3 DNA: TGTGCCAGCAGCTGTGTGGACACCTTAAACTGCCAAGAGACCCAGTACTTC
CDR3 protein: CASSCVDTLNCQETQYF

V gene: TRBV15
CDR3 length: 15
D gene: -
J gene: TRBJ2-3
clone size: -
CDR3 DNA: TGTGCCACCAGCAGAGGGCTAGAAGTGGGAGATACGCAGTATTTT
CDR3 protein: CATSRGLEVGDTQYF

V gene: TRBV30
CDR3 length: 16
D gene: TRBD1
J gene: TRBJ1-4
clone size: -
CDR3 DNA: TGTGCCTGGGAAACCGGGACAGGGGGTCCGAGGGAAAAACTGTTTTTT
CDR3 protein: CAWETGTGGPREKLFF

V gene: TRBV5-4
CDR3 length: 15
D gene: TRBD2
J gene: TRBJ2-5
clone size: -
CDR3 DNA: TGTGCCAGCAGCTTGACGGGGGAGGGGCAAGAGACCCAGTACTTC
CDR3 protein: CASSLTGEGQETQYF

V gene: TRBV4-1
CDR3 length: 16
D gene: TRBD1
J gene: TRBJ2-7
clone size: -
CDR3 DNA: TGCGCCAGCAGCCAAGAGACAGGGACAGCCTCCTACGAGCAGTACTTC
CDR3 protein: CASSQETGTASYEQYF

V gene: TRBV5-1
CDR3 length: 13
D gene: -
J gene: TRBJ1-6
clone size: -
CDR3 DNA: TGCGCCAGTAATCTCAACAGTAATTCACCCCTCCACTTT
CDR3 protein: CASNLNSNSPLHF

V gene: TRBV7-9
CDR3 length: 12
D gene: -
J gene: TRBJ2-7
clone size: -
CDR3 DNA: TGTTCCAGCAGCTTATCGGGCTACGAGCAGTACTTC
CDR3 protein: CSSSLSGYEQYF

V gene: TRBV4-2
CDR3 length: 18
D gene: TRBD2
J gene: TRBJ2-1
clone size: -
CDR3 DNA: TGTGCCAGCAGCCCCGATCTAGCGGCGGGGGGTACTTACAATGAGCAGTTCTTC
CDR3 protein: CASSPDLAAGGTYNEQFF

V gene: TRBV7-9
CDR3 length: 12
D gene: -
J gene: TRBJ2-3
clone size: -
CDR3 DNA: TGTGCCAGCAGCTTATTTTCGGATACGCAGTATTTT
CDR3 protein: CASSLFSDTQYF

V gene: TRBV7-2
CDR3 length: 16
D gene: -
J gene: TRBJ1-3
clone size: once
CDR3 DNA: TGTGCCAGCAGCTTAGTTGATGGTGCTACTGGAAACACCATATATTTT
CDR3 protein: CASSLVDGATGNTIYF

V gene: TRBV6-5
CDR3 length: 11
D gene: TRBD1
J gene: TRBJ1-1
clone size: medium-sized
CDR3 DNA: TGTGCCGTAAGGGGGCTCGGGGAAGCTTTCTTT
CDR3 protein: CAVRGLGEAFF

V gene: TRBV4-3
CDR3 length: 13
D gene: -
J gene: TRBJ2-1
clone size: -
CDR3 DNA: TGCGCCAGCAGCCGGATACAGGACAATGAGCAGTTCTTC
CDR3 protein: CASSRIQDNEQFF